These 18 T cell receptor beta chains were all obtained from the same sample, sequenced in a study of human T cells and chemical hapten exposure. Time point reported: pre-sensitization, week 0. Regarding treatment: therapeutic diphenylcyclopropenone sensitization with weekly scalp DPC. TCRdb processed the RACE reads anew with MiXCR; each CDR3 protein has one entry. Among tens of thousands of distinct CDR3 sequences, around 9.5% were seen once, and the ten largest hold 3.6%. Sequenced material: whole blood, taken in connection with sensitization to the hapten diphenylcyclopropenone (DPC). Receptors originate from a woman aged 40-49 years with alopecia areata. Some clones in this sample may be carry-over from other donors' samples.

The V call is TRBV11-1, the J call TRBJ2-3; no clear D. This CDR3 spans 17 amino acids. Trimming took off 2 bases at V and 2 bases at J, with 17 bases between the two ends. Germline CDR1 SGHAT, CDR2 FQDESV (reference sequence). The CDR3 region is CASSLTKLRGNTDTQYF. CDR3 DNA sequence: TGTGCCAGCAGCTTAACGAAGCTACGTGGTAACACAGATACGCAGTATTTT. Combining the CDR3 with reference TRBV11-1 and TRBJ2-3 gives the whole variable domain EAEVAQSPRYKITEKSQAVAFWCDPISGHATLYWYRQILGQGPELLVQFQDESVVDDSQLPKDRFSAERLKGVDSTLKIQPAELGDSAMYLCASSLTKLRGNTDTQYFGPGTRLTVL.

The table lists this clonotype with many counts. The chain recombines TRBV4-1 with TRBJ2-2; 11 bases fit TRBD1. The germline V gene has CDR1 MGHRA and CDR2 YSYEKL. V was clipped by 4 bases and J by 5 bases; unmatched bases: 6. The CDR3 has 16 amino acids. The CDR3 reads CASSPPRDRGTGELFF. CDR3 nucleotides: TGCGCCAGCAGCCCCCCCAGGGACAGGGGGACCGGGGAGCTGTTTTTT.

This clonotype was seen more than once but under ten times. This sequence joins TRBV2 and TRBJ2-1; TRBD2 matches at 7 bases. CDR3 length equals 13 residues. The junction had 5 bases not matched to a gene; V was cut back by 3 bases and J by 9 bases. In germline, CDR1 is SNHLY, CDR2 FYNNEI. CDR3 residues: CASSDQGGFEQFF. In nucleotides, the CDR3 is TGTGCCAGCAGTGACCAGGGAGGGTTTGAGCAGTTCTTC.

The chain links TRBV12-3 or TRBV12-4 to TRBJ2-2; possible D gene TRBD2, 5 bases. The CDR3 runs 12 residues. The V gene lost 10 bases and the J gene lost 5 bases, with 11 bases spanning the gap. CDR3 nucleotide sequence: TGTGCCAAAGGAGGCCCGACCGGGGAGCTGTTTTTT. It codes for CAKGGPTGELFF.

This clonotype was found a few times. The chain carries TRBV11-2 and TRBJ2-1; 9 nucleotides agree with TRBD2. Germline loops: CDR1 SGHAT, CDR2 FQNNGV. With 2 bases clipped from V and 4 bases from J, the junction kept 6 bases outside the gene matches. The CDR3 is made up of 16 amino acids. The CDR3, as DNA: TGTGCCAGCAGCTTAACCAGACTAGCGGTATACAATGAGCAGTTCTTC. Residues: CASSLTRLAVYNEQFF.

Details on this clonotype: A read error is possible here, since a much larger clone lies one base away. The genes are TRBV6-6 and TRBJ1-1; D is uncertain. This CDR3 is 13 amino acids long. In germline, CDR1 is MNHNY, CDR2 SVGAGI (reference sequence). Trimming shortened V by 7 bases and J by 3 bases, and 12 bases separated the two germline ends. CDR3 region: CASTTVAHTEAFF. The CDR3 DNA reads as TGTGCCAGCACCACCGTGGCCCACACTGAAGCTTTCTTT.

In its sample, this clonotype was seen a few times. The genes are TRBV29-1 and TRBJ2-7; TRBD2 might be the D (6 bases). V shed 4 bases and J shed 5 bases, with 12 bases lying between them. CDR1 is SQVTM and CDR2 is ANQGSEA in the germline V gene. This CDR3 has 12 amino acids. This CDR3 reads CSVGRGGDEQYF. CDR3 nucleotides: TGCAGCGTTGGTCGGGGCGGGGACGAGCAGTACTTC.

The rearrangement links TRBV20-1 to TRBJ2-5; D ambiguous. The CDR3 runs 11 residues. CDR1 is DFQATT, CDR2 SNEGSKA, per germline (reference sequence). The V end lost 8 bases, the J end lost 1 base, and 8 bases lay between the germline ends. The CDR3 DNA follows: TGCAGTTCGGGCCCCCAAGAGACCCAGTACTTC. It yields the protein CSSGPQETQYF.

The sample holds many counts of this clonotype. The V gene is TRBV29-1, the J gene TRBJ1-4, with D perhaps TRBD1 (5 bases). The CDR3 runs 13 residues. CDR1 and CDR2 (germline): SQVTM, ANQGSEA. V dropped 3 bases and J dropped 7 bases, with 12 bases sitting between them. The CDR3 protein is CSVDGDGSEKLFF. CDR3 bases: TGCAGCGTTGACGGGGACGGTTCTGAAAAACTGTTTTTT. Variable domain in full (rest from reference TRBV29-1 and TRBJ1-4): SAVISQKPSRDICQRGTSLTIQCQVDSQVTMMFWYRQQPGQSLTLIATANQGSEATYESGFVIDKFPISRPNLTFSTLTVSNMSPEDSSIYLCSVDGDGSEKLFFGSGTQLSVL.

V is TRBV21-1 and J is TRBJ1-2; the DNA was not compared with TRBD1, the D call given in the table. TRBV21-1 is termed a pseudogene. This CDR3 has 15 amino acids. The CDR3 loop reads CASSNRTGLGYGYTF. The CDR3 DNA reads TGTGCCAGCAGCAACCGGACAGGGCTGGGCTATGGCTACACCTTC.

In its sample, this clonotype was seen a few times. The rearrangement uses TRBV7-6 and TRBJ1-1; TRBD1 is a possible D gene (5 bases). The V end was cut by 7 bases, the J end by 0 bases, with 9 bases between. The CDR3 is made up of 13 amino acids. Germline V CDR1 and CDR2: SGHVS, FNYEAQ. The CDR3 DNA is TGTGCCAGCAACATGGGGGTGAACACTGAAGCTTTCTTT. This gives the protein CASNMGVNTEAFF.

This clonotype was detected ten times or more. This chain uses TRBV7-9 with TRBJ1-5; maybe TRBD1 (5 bases). Germline lookup yields CDR1 SEHNR and CDR2 FQNEAQ (reference sequence). The CDR3 extends over 14 amino acids. Trimming took off 5 bases at V and 0 bases at J, with 8 bases between the two ends. The CDR3 loop reads CASSRGNSNQPQHF. CDR3 DNA sequence: TGTGCCAGCAGCCGGGGGAATAGCAATCAGCCCCAGCATTTT.

In its sample, this clonotype was seen many times. The J gene is TRBJ2-1, the V gene TRBV20-1, with TRBD2 matching 11 bases. Germline lookup yields CDR1 DFQATT and CDR2 SNEGSKA (reference sequence). V gave up 1 base and J gave up 0 bases; unmatched junction bases: 8. This CDR3 region has 18 residues. CDR3 bases: TGCAGTGCTAGAGTGGGGACTAGCGGACAAAGCTCCTACAATGAGCAGTTCTTC. Translating it yields CSARVGTSGQSSYNEQFF.

This clonotype was seen a few times. The gene calls are TRBV5-1 and TRBJ2-7; TRBD2 matches at 8 bases. This CDR3 contains 15 residues. Germline V lookup: CDR1 SGHRS, CDR2 YFSETQ. The ends lost 3 bases at V and 6 bases at J; junction bases unmatched: 11. The CDR3 nucleotides are TGCGCCAGCAGCTCCACCGGGACTAGGCCGCTCGAGCAGTACTTC. The encoded protein is CASSSTGTRPLEQYF. The variable domain in full, with the rest retrieved from reference TRBV5-1 and TRBJ2-7, is KAGVTQTPRYLIKTRGQQVTLSCSPISGHRSVSWYQQTPGQGLQFLFEYFSETQRNKGNFPGRFSGRQFSNSRSEMNVSTLELGDSALYLCASSSTGTRPLEQYFGPGTRLTVT.

This chain links TRBV20-1 with TRBJ2-7, with unresolved D. The CDR3 runs 12 residues. Germline values: CDR1 DFQATT, CDR2 SNEGSKA (reference sequence). Between the trimmed V and J ends, which lost 1 base and 0 bases, there was a span of 4 bases. In DNA, the CDR3 is TGCAGTGCTAGAGGAGACTCCTACGAGCAGTACTTC. Encoded protein: CSARGDSYEQYF.

This clonotype was seen many times. The chain carries TRBV24-1 and TRBJ2-4, with a possible D match to TRBD2 (5 bases). The CDR3 has 13 amino acids. V gave up 7 bases and J gave up 4 bases, with 10 bases separating them. CDR1 and CDR2 from the germline V gene are KGHDR and SFDVKD. The chain's CDR3 is CATSEGPKNIQYF. The CDR3 DNA reads TGTGCCACCAGCGAGGGCCCAAAAAACATTCAGTACTTC.

This clonotype was counted ten times or more. The V gene is TRBV2, the J gene TRBJ2-1; D is tentatively TRBD1 or TRBD2 (5 bases each). Trimming took off 10 bases at V and 4 bases at J, with 17 bases between the two ends. The germline gives CDR1 SNHLY, CDR2 FYNNEI. The CDR3 extends over 14 amino acids. The CDR3 here is CATPGGADYNEQFF. In DNA, the CDR3 is TGTGCCACCCCTGGGGGTGCGGATTACAATGAGCAGTTCTTC. The variable domain in full, with the rest retrieved from reference TRBV2 and TRBJ2-1, is EPEVTQTPSHQVTQMGQEVILRCVPISNHLYFYWYRQILGQKVEFLVSFYNNEISEKSEIFDDQFSVERPDGSNFTLKIRSTKLEDSAMYFCATPGGADYNEQFFGPGTRLTVL.

In this sample, this clonotype turned up many times. The rearrangement joins TRBV7-2 to TRBJ2-7; perhaps TRBD1 as D (6 bases). The CDR3 runs 16 residues. Germline CDR1 is SGHTA and CDR2 is FQGNSA. V lost 4 bases and J 0 bases, leaving 16 bases between the germline ends. CDR3 sequence reads: CASSSMADSSSYEQYF. In DNA, the CDR3 is TGTGCCAGCAGCTCGATGGCGGACAGTAGCTCCTACGAGCAGTACTTC. The complete variable domain, with remaining parts taken from reference TRBV7-2 and TRBJ2-7, reads GAGVSQSPSNKVTEKGKDVELRCDPISGHTALYWYRQSLGQGLEFLIYFQGNSAPDKSGLPSDRFSAERTGGSVSTLTIQRTQQEDSAVYLCASSSMADSSSYEQYFGPGTRLTVT.